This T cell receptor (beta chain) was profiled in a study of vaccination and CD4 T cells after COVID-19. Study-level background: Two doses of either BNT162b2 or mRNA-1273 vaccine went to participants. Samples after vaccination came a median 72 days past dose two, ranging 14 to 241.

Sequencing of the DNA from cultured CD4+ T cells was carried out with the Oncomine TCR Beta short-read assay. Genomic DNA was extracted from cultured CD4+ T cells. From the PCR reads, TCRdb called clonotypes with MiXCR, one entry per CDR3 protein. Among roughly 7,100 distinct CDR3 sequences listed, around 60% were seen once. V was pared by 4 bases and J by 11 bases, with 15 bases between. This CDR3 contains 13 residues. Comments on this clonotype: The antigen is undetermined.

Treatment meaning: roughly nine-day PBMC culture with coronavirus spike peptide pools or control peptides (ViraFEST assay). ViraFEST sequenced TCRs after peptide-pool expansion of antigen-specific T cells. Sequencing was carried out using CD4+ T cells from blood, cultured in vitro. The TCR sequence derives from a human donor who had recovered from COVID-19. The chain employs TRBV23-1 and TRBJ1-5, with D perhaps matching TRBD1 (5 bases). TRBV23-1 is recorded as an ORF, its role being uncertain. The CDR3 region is CASSLPGHGAQHF. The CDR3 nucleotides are TGCGCCAGCAGTCTCCCGGGGCATGGAGCCCAGCATTTT.